These 2 T cell receptor beta chains were all obtained from the same sample, sequenced in a study of CD8+CD57+ T cells in acquired aplastic anemia. TCR beta VDJ and CDR3 profiles were obtained from a genomic DNA template. One entry per CDR3 protein results from TCRdb running MiXCR on the reads. The sample carries 150,000 to 200,000 distinct CDR3 sequences, roughly half recorded once. What was sequenced was sorted CD4+, CD8+, or CD8+CD57+ T cells (not recorded which) from PBMCs. These receptors all come from a human donor in good health.

The V call is TRBV20-1, the J call TRBJ2-7; 14 bases fit TRBD2. Germline loops: CDR1 DFQATT, CDR2 SNEGSKA (reference sequence). Losses at the gene ends were 0 bases for V and 2 bases for J; bases not matched to a gene: 3. CDR3 length: 16 residues. In DNA, the CDR3 is TGCAGTGCTAGAGATCAGACTAGCGGGAGGGCCTACGAGCAGTACTTC. Amino acid sequence: CSARDQTSGRAYEQYF.

This clonotype was counted between two and nine times. This chain links TRBV7-3 with TRBJ1-1; D remains unclear. CDR1 and CDR2 from the germline V gene are SGHTA and FQGTGA. Between the trimmed V and J ends, which lost 5 bases and 4 bases, there was a span of 8 bases. CDR3 length: 12 residues. The CDR3 DNA sequence: TGTGCCAGCAGCCCGTCAGGCACTGAAGCTTTCTTT. As protein: CASSPSGTEAFF.